The 27 T cell receptor beta chains in this list originate from one sample, sequenced in a study of blood T cell repertoires in COVID-19. TCRdb's table, derived via immunoSEQ multiplex PCR, lists solely in-frame clones and lacks some. The sample shows around 290,000 clones, roughly nine tenths of them seen only once. The sample taken for sequencing was PBMCs or T cells enriched from blood (not recorded which). These receptors were obtained from a woman aged 35 to 49 who had recovered from COVID-19.

The V and J genes are TRBV11-2 and TRBJ2-3; 10 bases are a match to TRBD1. The CDR3 has 17 amino acids. The J segment lost 3 bases and the V segment lost 3 bases, leaving 9 bases of the junction unmatched. In germline, CDR1 is SGHAT, CDR2 FQNNGV. CDR3 DNA: TGTGCCAGCAGCTTTTACCCCGGGACAGGGGAGACAGATACGCAGTATTTT. This codes for CASSFYPGTGETDTQYF.

This clone was seen once. The chain is built from TRBV20-1 and TRBJ2-7; 7 bases line up with TRBD1. With 3 bases clipped from V and 2 bases from J, the junction kept 4 bases outside the gene matches. This CDR3 spans 13 amino acids. Germline CDR1 DFQATT, CDR2 SNEGSKA (reference sequence). The CDR3 reads CSASRQGPYEQYF. The CDR3 bases are TGCAGTGCTAGTCGACAGGGCCCCTACGAGCAGTACTTC.

The chain joins TRBV3-1 (or the pseudogene TRBV3-2) to TRBJ2-3; a weak D match, TRBD2 (7 bases). V lost 0 bases to trimming and J lost 5 bases, with 15 bases between them. Germline V lookup: CDR1 LGHDT, CDR2 YNNKEL (reference sequence). The CDR3 is 16 amino acids. In DNA form, the CDR3 reads TGTGCCAGCAGCCAAGATCTTGCGGGGGCCGGAGATACGCAGTATTTT. The encoded protein is CASSQDLAGAGDTQYF.

The V and J genes are TRBV9 and TRBJ1-2; possible D gene TRBD1, 5 bases. Trimming stripped 4 bases from V and 2 bases from J, with 15 bases between. CDR3 length: 15 amino acids. Germline V gene sequence: CDR1 SGDLS, CDR2 YYNGEE. CDR3 coding DNA: TGTGCCAGCAGCCCCCTCGGGGGGGTGAACTATGGCTACACCTTC. It is translated as CASSPLGGVNYGYTF.

The rearrangement links TRBV7-2 to TRBJ2-5; the match to TRBD2 covers 9 bases. This CDR3 region has 15 residues. Germline assignment: CDR1 SGHTA and CDR2 FQGNSA. With V trimmed by 3 bases and J by 5 bases, 7 bases remained unmatched. CDR3 sequence: CASSFTGLAGETQYF. The CDR3, as DNA: TGTGCCAGCAGCTTCACCGGCCTAGCGGGGGAGACCCAGTACTTC.

The chain joins TRBV5-1 to TRBJ1-3, with D unresolved. Between the trimmed V and J ends, which lost 5 bases and 0 bases, there was a span of 6 bases. In germline, CDR1 is SGHRS, CDR2 YFSETQ. The CDR3 totals 13 residues. The CDR3 is CASRENSGNTIYF. In nucleotides, the CDR3 is TGCGCCAGCAGGGAGAACTCTGGAAACACCATATATTTT.

The J gene is TRBJ2-1, the V gene TRBV5-4; a weak D match, TRBD2 (6 bases). CDR3 length: 16 residues. V was clipped by 4 bases and J by 2 bases, with 16 bases between them. CDR1 is SGHNT, CDR2 YYREEE, per germline (reference sequence). The CDR3: CASSTRSGLAYNEQFF. The CDR3 nucleotides are TGTGCCAGCAGCACACGTTCGGGACTCGCCTACAATGAGCAGTTCTTC.

The rearrangement joins TRBV5-1 to TRBJ2-1; tentative D call: TRBD2 (5 bases). This CDR3 is built from 15 residues. The V and J ends lost 4 bases and 1 base respectively, with 12 bases between them. Germline V gene lookup returns CDR1 SGHRS and CDR2 YFSETQ. The CDR3 coding sequence is TGCGCCAGCAGCCTATGGGAGACTTCCTACAATGAGCAGTTCTTC. Its protein product is CASSLWETSYNEQFF.

The rearrangement uses TRBV6-5 and TRBJ1-2, with D hard to call. CDR1 MNHEY and CDR2 SVGAGI come from the germline V gene. The CDR3 spans 15 residues. Trimming removed 4 bases from V and 1 base from J, with 13 bases in between. CDR3: CASSLRRTNNYGYTF. In DNA form, the CDR3 reads TGTGCCAGCAGTTTAAGGAGAACTAATAACTATGGCTACACCTTC.

The chain joins TRBV9 to TRBJ2-1, with D perhaps matching TRBD1 (6 bases). Trimming cost V 3 bases and J 6 bases, with 13 bases left between them. Germline lookup yields CDR1 SGDLS and CDR2 YYNGEE. The CDR3 runs to 14 residues. CDR3 residues: CASSGTLGGNEQFF. The CDR3 coding sequence is TGTGCCAGCAGCGGAACCCTAGGGGGCAATGAGCAGTTCTTC.

The chain has TRBV9 and TRBJ1-2; TRBD1 matches at 10 bases. Per germline, CDR1 SGDLS and CDR2 YYNGEE. Germline trimming cut 4 bases from V and 8 bases from J; bases unmatched to any gene: 8. The CDR3 sequence is 14 residues long. The CDR3 nucleotides read TGTGCCAGCAGCACTGACAGGGGGCGCGGAGGCTACACCTTC. Its protein is CASSTDRGRGGYTF.

The chain employs TRBV5-4 and TRBJ2-1; D is ambiguous. The CDR3 extends over 15 amino acids. With 5 bases removed from V and 0 bases from J, the gap between germline ends came to 12 bases. Germline V gives CDR1 SGHNT, CDR2 YYREEE (reference sequence). In DNA form, the CDR3 reads TGTGCCAGCAGTCTCAACTCCGGCTCCTACAATGAGCAGTTCTTC. Amino acids: CASSLNSGSYNEQFF.

This rearrangement joins TRBV6-1 to TRBJ1-5; 9 bases line up with TRBD1. This CDR3 comprises 18 residues. Looked up from germline, CDR1 is MNHNS and CDR2 is SASEGT. The J segment lost 0 bases and the V segment lost 4 bases, leaving 10 bases of the junction unmatched. Here the CDR3 DNA reads TGTGCCAGCAGTGCACGGTCGGGGACAGGGCTTAGCAATCAGCCCCAGCATTTT. Translation gives CASSARSGTGLSNQPQHF.

The V and J genes are TRBV30 and TRBJ1-6; 7 bases map to TRBD1. V dropped 1 base and J dropped 0; count of bases not matched to a gene: 3. Germline lookup yields CDR1 GTSNPN and CDR2 SVGIG (reference sequence). The CDR3 is 16 residues long. Written as DNA, the CDR3 is TGTGCCTGGAGTGCAAGACAGGGCTCCTATAATTCACCCCTCCACTTT. Translated, it gives CAWSARQGSYNSPLHF.

This chain joins TRBV9 and TRBJ2-2; D gene ambiguous. This CDR3 region has 11 residues. V was cut by 4 bases and J by 6 bases, with 4 bases left in between. CDR1 and CDR2 from the germline V gene are SGDLS and YYNGEE. CDR3 region: CASSQAGELFF. In DNA form, the CDR3 reads TGTGCCAGCAGCCAGGCCGGGGAGCTGTTTTTT.

This clone was found once. The chain combines TRBV10-1 with TRBJ2-3; 8 bases fit TRBD1. The germline V gene encodes CDR1 WNHNN and CDR2 SYGVQD (reference sequence). The CDR3 consists of 14 residues. J was trimmed by 4 bases and V by 5 bases; bases with no gene match: 5. CDR3 sequence reads: CASSRTGRADTQYF. As DNA, the CDR3 is TGCGCCAGCAGTAGGACAGGGCGGGCAGATACGCAGTATTTT.

The chain combines TRBV14 with TRBJ2-3; D is ambiguous. The V gene's germline CDR1 is SGHDN and CDR2 FVKESK. V was pared by 6 bases and J by 5 bases, with 6 bases between. This CDR3 spans 11 amino acids. CDR3: CASSRRDTQYF. CDR3 DNA: TGTGCCAGCAGTCGCAGAGATACGCAGTATTTT.

The chain links TRBV5-4 to TRBJ2-1; 7 nucleotides line up with TRBD2. This CDR3 is 15 amino acids long. Germline CDR1 SGHNT, CDR2 YYREEE (reference sequence). With V trimmed by 4 bases and J by 2 bases, 6 bases remained unmatched. CDR3 loop: CASSRTRGTYNEQFF. CDR3 coding DNA: TGTGCCAGCAGCCGGACTAGAGGAACCTACAATGAGCAGTTCTTC.

This rearrangement joins TRBV7-8 to TRBJ1-1, with TRBD1 matching over 9 bases. CDR1 is SGHVS, CDR2 FQNEAQ, per germline. After removal of 4 bases from V and 6 bases from J, the junction contained 3 bases not matched to a gene. The CDR3 contains 13 residues. The CDR3 bases are TGTGCCAGCAGCTGGGGACAGGGCGCTGAAGCTTTCTTT. This gives the protein CASSWGQGAEAFF.

The rearrangement uses TRBV18 and TRBJ1-2; no reliable D call. The CDR3 is made up of 13 amino acids. Per germline, CDR1 KGHSH and CDR2 LQKENI. V lost 4 bases and J 8 bases, leaving 14 bases between the germline ends. The DNA of the CDR3 is TGTGCCAGCTCACTCTACAGTGATAACGGCTACACCTTC. Protein product: CASSLYSDNGYTF.

CDR3 residues: CAWTLGGNSPLHF. As DNA, the CDR3 is TGTGCCTGGACTCTAGGAGGGAATTCACCCCTCCACTTT. The genes are TRBV30 and TRBJ1-6; unclear D gene. The CDR3 has 13 residues. V dropped 4 bases and J dropped 7 bases, with 11 bases sitting between them. Germline-derived CDR1 and CDR2 are GTSNPN and SVGIG (reference sequence).

The chain uses TRBV7-3 and TRBJ2-1; TRBD2 agrees at 9 bases. The V segment lost 4 bases and the J segment 4 bases; nucleotides outside the gene matches: 8. This CDR3 is built from 16 residues. Germline CDR1 reads SGHTA; CDR2 reads FQGTGA. CDR3 protein: CASSSRAGGQYNEQFF. DNA of the CDR3: TGTGCCAGCAGCTCCAGGGCGGGAGGGCAGTACAATGAGCAGTTCTTC.

This clone was observed a few times. The chain links TRBV9 to TRBJ1-2, with D perhaps matching TRBD1 (6 bases). Looked up from germline, CDR1 is SGDLS and CDR2 is YYNGEE. V lost 4 bases and J lost 6, with 16 bases in between. The CDR3 is 14 residues long. CDR3 protein: CASSPTEYRDGYTF. As DNA, the CDR3 is TGTGCCAGCAGCCCAACCGAGTACAGGGATGGCTACACCTTC. The full variable domain, with the rest looked up from reference TRBV9 and TRBJ1-2, is DSGVTQTPKHLITATGQRVTLRCSPRSGDLSVYWYQQSLDQGLQFLIQYYNGEERAKGNILERFSAQQFPDLHSELNLSSLELGDSALYFCASSPTEYRDGYTFGSGTRLTVV.

V gene TRBV30 combines with J gene TRBJ2-3, with no clear D. V was pared by 1 base and J by 5 bases, with 10 bases between. The CDR3 consists of 13 residues. Germline CDR1 reads GTSNPN; CDR2 reads SVGIG (reference sequence). CDR3 in DNA: TGTGCCTGGAGTGGCATGAGTATAGATACGCAGTATTTT. The encoded protein is CAWSGMSIDTQYF.

The chain links TRBV18 to TRBJ2-7; perhaps TRBD2 as D (5 bases). Per germline, CDR1 KGHSH and CDR2 LQKENI. The CDR3 sequence is 16 residues long. The ends were cut back, 0 bases at V and 2 bases at J, with 14 bases in the middle. The CDR3 nucleotides read TGTGCCAGCTCACCACCGGGCCTAGCTATAACCTACGAGCAGTACTTC. Translating gives CASSPPGLAITYEQYF.

The chain carries TRBV6-4 and TRBJ1-4; 9 nucleotides align to TRBD1. The CDR3 consists of 13 residues. Germline loops: CDR1 MRHNA, CDR2 SNTAGT. V was clipped by 6 bases and J by 10 bases; unmatched bases: 6. The CDR3 coding sequence is TGTGCCAGCAGCCAGAGACAGGGGGGAAAACTGTTTTTT. This sequence encodes CASSQRQGGKLFF.

The rearrangement joins TRBV6-1 to TRBJ1-5; the match to TRBD1 covers 9 bases. The CDR3 spans 17 residues. CDR1 MNHNS and CDR2 SASEGT come from the germline V gene. Trimming took 4 bases from V and 1 from J; bases not matched to a gene: 8. This CDR3 reads CASSGLTGGMSNQPQHF. The DNA for the CDR3 is TGTGCCAGCAGTGGTCTGACAGGGGGAATGAGCAATCAGCCCCAGCATTTT.